Each of the 23 T cell receptor beta chains below was sequenced from the same sample in a study of shared clonotypes between healthy human individuals. Method: immunoSEQ multiplex PCR; TCRdb's copy keeps in-frame clones and lacks some. The sample contains some 790,000 clones, about two thirds of which appear only once. Input material: memory CD4+ T cells sorted from blood. As to subset: CD45RA-negative fraction. The receptors derive from a woman aged 25-40 years in good health.

This clone appeared a few times. The chain joins TRBV19 to TRBJ2-3; 10 bases are a match to TRBD2. Germline V gene lookup returns CDR1 LNHDA and CDR2 SQIVND (reference sequence). The CDR3 contains 16 residues. Trimming removed 5 bases from V and 1 base from J; junction bases left unmatched: 6. The CDR3 sequence is CASSSLAGEGTDTQYF. The CDR3 bases are TGTGCCAGTAGTTCTCTAGCGGGAGAAGGCACAGATACGCAGTATTTT.

This clone has only a few counts. J is TRBJ1-2 and V is TRBV10-2; 7 bases align to TRBD1. The germline CDR1 and CDR2 sequences are WSHSY and SAAADI. The junction had 7 bases not matched to a gene; V was cut back by 3 bases and J by 3 bases. The CDR3 runs 15 residues. The CDR3 sequence is CASSDRQGQYYGYTF. The DNA of the CDR3 is TGCGCCAGCAGTGACAGACAGGGCCAGTACTATGGCTACACCTTC.

This chain connects TRBV14 to TRBJ1-2, with 7 positions matching TRBD1. With 4 bases clipped from V and 6 bases from J, the junction kept 14 bases outside the gene matches. This CDR3 has 16 residues. Per germline, CDR1 SGHDN and CDR2 FVKESK. The CDR3 reads CASSPPGVSGGNGYTF. The CDR3 DNA is TGTGCCAGCAGCCCCCCAGGCGTTTCAGGGGGTAATGGCTACACCTTC.

This chain joins TRBV10-3 and TRBJ1-5; D may be TRBD1 (6 bases). The CDR3 is 15 amino acids. V lost 3 bases and J lost 3, with 12 bases in between. The germline CDR1 and CDR2 sequences are ENHRY and SYGVKD. The CDR3 DNA is TGTGCCATCAGTGAAGAGGACAGACACAATCAGCCCCAGCATTTT. Protein sequence: CAISEEDRHNQPQHF.

This rearrangement joins TRBV6-4 to TRBJ2-1; 13 bases match TRBD2. Germline V gives CDR1 MRHNA, CDR2 SNTAGT. With 6 bases clipped from V and 7 bases from J, the junction kept 6 bases outside the gene matches. The CDR3 has 15 amino acids. CDR3 nucleotide sequence: TGTGCCAGCAGCCCGGGACTAGCGGGAATTAATGAGCAGTTCTTC. Translated, it gives CASSPGLAGINEQFF.

The rearrangement links TRBV2 to TRBJ2-1; D gene ambiguous. This CDR3 has 14 amino acids. Germline values: CDR1 SNHLY, CDR2 FYNNEI. V shed 7 bases and J shed 0 bases, with 10 bases lying between them. The CDR3 loop is CASTDLTSYNEQFF. The CDR3 DNA reads as TGTGCCAGCACCGACTTGACCTCCTACAATGAGCAGTTCTTC.

Note on this clone: Other DNA sequences of this sample code for an identical CDR3. DNA of the CDR3: TGTGCCAGCAGTGAAGCCAGGGATCAGCCCCAGCATTTT. Translating it yields CASSEARDQPQHF. This chain links TRBV6-1 with TRBJ1-5; possibly TRBD1 for D (5 bases). The CDR3 covers 13 residues. Germline V gives CDR1 MNHNS, CDR2 SASEGT. V gave up 0 bases and J gave up 5 bases, with 5 bases separating them.

This chain connects TRBV7-4 to TRBJ2-2; 9 positions match TRBD1. The V gene end was trimmed by 7 bases and the J gene end by 3 bases; junction bases not matched to a gene: 9. The CDR3 consists of 16 residues. CDR1 and CDR2 (germline): SGHVT, SQSDAQ. CDR3 region: CASISTGTGHTGELFF. The CDR3 bases are TGTGCCAGCATCTCGACCGGGACAGGGCACACCGGGGAGCTGTTTTTT.

The CDR3 DNA reads as TGTGCCAGCAGCCTCGACGACTATGGCTACACCTTC. Protein product: CASSLDDYGYTF. V is TRBV5-5 and J is TRBJ1-2; D is unclear. Looked up from germline, CDR1 is SGHKS and CDR2 is YYEKEE (reference sequence). The CDR3 length is 12 residues. Trimming shortened V by 4 bases and J by 3 bases, and 7 bases separated the two germline ends.

J is TRBJ2-7 and V is TRBV27, with TRBD1 matching over 11 bases. In germline, CDR1 is MNHEY, CDR2 SMNVEV (reference sequence). After removal of 5 bases from V and 2 bases from J, the junction contained 8 bases not matched to a gene. The CDR3 extends over 16 amino acids. CDR3 in amino acids: CASSIKPGQGAYEQYF. DNA of the CDR3: TGTGCCAGCAGTATCAAACCGGGACAGGGGGCCTACGAGCAGTACTTC.

The V and J genes are TRBV12-5 and TRBJ2-1; 14 positions agree with TRBD2. This CDR3 is 20 amino acids long. The ends lost 0 bases at V and 0 bases at J; junction bases unmatched: 7. Germline V CDR1 and CDR2: LGHNT, FRNRAP. The CDR3, as DNA: TGTGCTAGTGGTTTGGTACTGGGACTAGCGGGGGCGAGCTCCTACAATGAGCAGTTCTTC. It specifies CASGLVLGLAGASSYNEQFF.

The rearrangement joins TRBV30 to TRBJ2-7; D might be TRBD1 (6 bases). This CDR3 has 15 amino acids. V was clipped by 1 base and J by 3 bases, with 16 bases between them. Germline V lookup: CDR1 GTSNPN, CDR2 SVGIG (reference sequence). The CDR3 region is CAWSASGTPLYEQYF. For the CDR3, the DNA is TGTGCCTGGAGTGCCTCCGGGACACCACTCTACGAGCAGTACTTC.

The gene calls are TRBV28 and TRBJ2-7; D might be TRBD1 or TRBD2, each matching 6 bases. V gave up 6 bases and J gave up 4 bases, with 16 bases separating them. The germline V gene has CDR1 MDHEN and CDR2 SYDVKM. CDR3 length: 14 amino acids. For the CDR3, the DNA is TGTGCCAGCAGCCGGGGGCGGAGTTTTTACGAGCAGTACTTC. Translated, it gives CASSRGRSFYEQYF. Based on the CDR3 plus reference TRBV28 and TRBJ2-7, the full variable domain is DVKVTQSSRYLVKRTGEKVFLECVQDMDHENMFWYRQDPGLGLRLIYFSYDVKMKEKGDIPEGYSVSREKKERFSLILESASTNQTSMYLCASSRGRSFYEQYFGPGTRLTVT.

This chain connects TRBV11-2 to TRBJ2-5; 8 nucleotides align to TRBD1. V trimming: 1 base; J trimming: 4 bases; junction bases outside the gene matches: 5. The CDR3 has 15 amino acids. CDR1 and CDR2 from the germline V gene are SGHAT and FQNNGV. CDR3 sequence (DNA): TGTGCCAGCAGCTTAGGGACAGGGATCAGAGAGACCCAGTACTTC. Encoded protein: CASSLGTGIRETQYF.

This clone has at least ten counts. The sample contains more than one DNA sequence encoding this CDR3. The rearrangement joins TRBV18 to TRBJ2-5; no firm D call. This CDR3 region has 12 residues. With 3 bases removed from V and 2 bases from J, the gap between germline ends came to 4 bases. Germline V CDR1 and CDR2: KGHSH, LQKENI. Here the CDR3 reads CASSPGQETQYF. CDR3 DNA: TGTGCCAGCTCACCGGGACAAGAGACCCAGTACTTC.

CDR3 nucleotides: TGCGCCAGCTACGGGACTAGCGGGCGATACTTC. Translated: CASYGTSGRYF. V usage is TRBV23-1 and J usage is TRBJ2-5, with 12 nucleotides matching TRBD2. TRBV23-1 is known as an ORF, though its function is uncertain. This CDR3 has 11 amino acids. V gave up 8 bases and J gave up 14 bases; unmatched junction bases: 6.

The chain couples TRBV4-1 to TRBJ2-1, with no clear D. The CDR3 is 16 amino acids. V was pared by 3 bases and J by 0 bases, with 12 bases between. From germline, CDR1 is MGHRA and CDR2 YSYEKL. The chain's CDR3 is CASSQRTASSYNEQFF. Here the CDR3 DNA reads TGCGCCAGCAGCCAGAGAACGGCTAGCTCCTACAATGAGCAGTTCTTC.

V gene TRBV2 combines with J gene TRBJ2-7; D may be TRBD1 (6 bases). The CDR3 contains 12 residues. Germline V gene data show CDR1 as SNHLY and CDR2 as FYNNEI. Deletions cut 5 bases from V and 4 bases from J, with 9 bases between. Here the CDR3 reads CASSRQVYEQYF. The DNA of the CDR3 is TGTGCCAGCAGTCGACAGGTTTACGAGCAGTACTTC.

This rearrangement joins TRBV6-1 to TRBJ2-1; the D call may be TRBD1 or TRBD2 (5 bases each). V lost 5 bases to trimming and J lost 10 bases, with 15 bases between them. From germline, CDR1 is MNHNS and CDR2 SASEGT. This CDR3 has 13 amino acids. This CDR3 is CASSKGTFGEQFF. CDR3 nucleotides: TGTGCCAGCAGTAAAGGGACCTTCGGGGAGCAGTTCTTC.

The chain is built from TRBV7-7 and TRBJ2-1; possible D gene TRBD1, 6 bases. The germline V gene encodes CDR1 SSHAT and CDR2 FNYEAQ (reference sequence). CDR3 size: 15 residues. V lost 5 bases and J lost 9, with 20 bases in between. The DNA for the CDR3 is TGTGCCAGCAGCCCCGGACAGCCCGGCGGTGGTGAGCAGTTCTTC. Encoded protein: CASSPGQPGGGEQFF.

Many counts were recorded for this clone. V is TRBV5-1 and J is TRBJ2-7; tentatively, D is TRBD2 (6 bases). Germline-derived CDR1 and CDR2 are SGHRS and YFSETQ. V was trimmed by 4 bases and J by 7 bases, leaving 15 bases between them. There are 13 residues in the CDR3. CDR3 in DNA: TGCGCCAGCAGCGCCCCGGGGGAGATGGAGCAGTACTTC. This gives the protein CASSAPGEMEQYF.

The chain combines TRBV10-1 with TRBJ2-1; D unclear. The CDR3 is 14 residues long. Germline-derived CDR1 and CDR2 are WNHNN and SYGVQD (reference sequence). Trimming left V 0 bases short and J 7 bases short, with 10 bases between. The CDR3 loop is CASSESGYGNEQFF. In DNA, the CDR3 is TGCGCCAGCAGTGAGTCCGGGTACGGGAATGAGCAGTTCTTC.

This clone was observed a few times. This chain links TRBV7-9 with TRBJ2-5; 12 bases match TRBD2. The CDR3 loop spans 16 amino acids. J gave up 5 bases and V 1 base, and 5 bases lay outside the gene matches. From germline, CDR1 is SEHNR and CDR2 FQNEAQ (reference sequence). The CDR3 sequence: CASSLGLAGDRETQYF. In nucleotides, the CDR3 is TGTGCCAGCAGCTTAGGACTAGCGGGAGATCGGGAGACCCAGTACTTC.